This T cell receptor (beta chain) was sequenced in a study of T cell responses to AZD1222 COVID-19 vaccine. Whole-study results and caveats: Researchers report vaccine-associated CD4 TCRs spanning spike, with dominance at 160-218 and 743-854. Most donors were white British, females outnumbered males, and clonal diversity was possibly underestimated.

Samples with a second dose at about 4 or about 12 weeks were pooled together. Assay: immunoSEQ multiplex PCR; the TCRdb copy retains only in-frame clones and omits some. The repertoire includes under 150,000 clones, 90% of them detected once, and 1.5% to 2% sits in the top ten. Germline CDR1 and CDR2: SGHTA and FQGNSA. V lost 3 bases to trimming and J lost 5 bases, with 10 bases between them. The CDR3 length is 13 residues. As to this clone: Its antigen is still unknown.

The sequenced sample was peripheral blood, obtained 28 days after the second AZD1222 dose. The sequence was collected from an adult who received the AZD1222 COVID-19 vaccine. The V call is TRBV7-2, the J call TRBJ1-1; D is unclear. For the CDR3, the DNA is TGTGCCAGCAGCTTTTTGACCTTGACTGAAGCTTTCTTT. Amino acids: CASSFLTLTEAFF.